This T cell receptor (beta chain) originates from a study of naive and memory T cell subsets. The beta constant-region primer was an equimolar mix of two oligonucleotides covering TRBC1 and TRBC2. Four rounds of PCR amplified the ligated cDNA using nested alpha and beta constant-region primers plus SP2. TCRdb itself ran the UMI-ligation and nested PCR reads through MiXCR, one entry per CDR3 protein. The repertoire holds 95,000 to 150,000 distinct CDR3 sequences, with 36% as singletons. This CDR3 spans 13 amino acids. Germline lookup yields CDR1 SGHDN and CDR2 FVKESK. The V end was cut by 6 bases, the J end by 5 bases, with 10 bases between.

The source of this sequence is a human donor in good health. J is TRBJ2-2 and V is TRBV14; D is possibly TRBD1 (6 bases). Sequencing was performed on central memory CD4+ T cells from blood. CDR3 in amino acids: CASSSQGTGELFF. DNA of the CDR3: TGTGCCAGCAGTTCTCAGGGGACCGGGGAGCTGTTTTTT.